This TCR beta chain was observed in a study of early T cells in non-severe SARS-CoV-2 infection. In its sample, this clonotype was seen many times. TCRdb analysed the 5' RACE reads with MiXCR anew, one entry per CDR3 protein. The sample includes 75,000 to 90,000 distinct CDR3 sequences, roughly 5.7% seen only once; the top ten take 7.8%. The V gene end was trimmed by 6 bases and the J gene end by 4 bases; junction bases not matched to a gene: 12. CDR3 size: 15 residues. Per the germline V gene, CDR1 is SGHVS and CDR2 is FNYEAQ. The sample comprised whole blood. J is TRBJ2-7 and V is TRBV7-6, with 7 nucleotides matching TRBD1. This TCR came from an adult who was a healthcare worker with PCR-confirmed SARS-CoV-2 infection or an uninfected control (not recorded which). The CDR3 loop reads CASSPVTGETYEQYF. CDR3 nucleotides: TGTGCCAGCAGTCCCGTCACAGGGGAGACTTACGAGCAGTACTTC.